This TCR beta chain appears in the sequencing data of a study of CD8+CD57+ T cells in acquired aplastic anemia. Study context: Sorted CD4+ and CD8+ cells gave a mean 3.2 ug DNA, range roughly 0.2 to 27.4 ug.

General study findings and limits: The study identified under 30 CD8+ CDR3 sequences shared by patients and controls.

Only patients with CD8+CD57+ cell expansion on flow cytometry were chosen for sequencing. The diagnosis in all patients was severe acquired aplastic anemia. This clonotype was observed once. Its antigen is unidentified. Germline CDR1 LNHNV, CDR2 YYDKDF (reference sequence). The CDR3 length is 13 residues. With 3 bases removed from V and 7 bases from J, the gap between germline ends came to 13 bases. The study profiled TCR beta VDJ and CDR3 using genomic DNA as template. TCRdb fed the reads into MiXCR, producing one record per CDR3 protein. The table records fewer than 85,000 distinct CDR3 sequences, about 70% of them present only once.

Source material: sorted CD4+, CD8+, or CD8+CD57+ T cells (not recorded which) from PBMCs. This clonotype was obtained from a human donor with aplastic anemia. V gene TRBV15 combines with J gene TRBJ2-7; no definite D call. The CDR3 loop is CATSSRNSKEQYF. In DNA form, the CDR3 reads TGTGCCACCAGCAGCCGCAATTCCAAGGAGCAGTACTTC.